This T cell receptor beta chain was sequenced during a study of TIL therapy for anti-PD-1-resistant metastatic lung cancer. Turning to the study itself: Patients then received nivolumab; progressors got lymphodepletion, TIL and IL-2. Half of patients were current or former smokers. Notes on the study in general: TIL clonotype persistence in blood showed no apparent association with response. Patients were highly selected, enriched for treatment-naive, never-smoker and oncogene-addicted cases.

As regards this clone: Antigen: not known.

Germline values: CDR1 KGHSH, CDR2 LQKENI. The V gene end was trimmed by 5 bases and the J gene end by 8 bases; junction bases not matched to a gene: 13. This CDR3 is 15 amino acids long. Described time point: pre-treatment sample, taken before nivolumab and TIL therapy. Sequencing used immunoSEQ v3. Only in-frame clones appear in the TCRdb table, and some are missing; sequencing was by immunoSEQ multiplex PCR. The profile covers about 60,000 clones, with around 68% appearing a single time and around 6.6% taken by the ten largest. This rearrangement joins TRBV18 to TRBJ1-1; 8 bases line up with TRBD1. The TCR originated in a person aged 25 to 85 with non-small cell lung cancer. The material sequenced was blood, taken at baseline. This CDR3 reads CASSSGQAGNSEAFF. In nucleotides, the CDR3 is TGTGCCAGCTCATCGGGACAGGCGGGAAACTCAGAAGCTTTCTTT.